One and the same sample provided the 4 T cell receptor beta chains below, sequenced in a study of T cells in Graves' hyperthyroidism and ophthalmopathy. There were TCR beta CDR3 regions amplified from RNA transcripts. A set of HTBI primers served as the primers for a first-round RT-PCR of the TCR CDR3. One entry per CDR3 protein results from TCRdb running MiXCR on the multiplex PCR reads. The sample shows around 700,000 distinct CDR3 sequences, around 40% of them seen only once. The sequencing input was blood. The receptors derive from a middle-aged woman with Graves' hyperthyroidism.

The rearrangement links TRBV7-2 to TRBJ2-5, with D perhaps matching TRBD1 or TRBD2 (6 bases each). CDR3 length: 16 amino acids. Germline CDR1 SGHTA, CDR2 FQGNSA. V shed 6 bases and J shed 3 bases, with 20 bases lying between them. In nucleotides, the CDR3 is TGTGCCAGCAGTTTATCCTTCTCGGGGGCCGAAGAGACCCAGTACTTC. This encodes CASSLSFSGAEETQYF.

This clonotype was found many times. The CDR3 loop reads CASGAGNTEAFF. The CDR3 DNA reads TGTGCCAGCGGGGCTGGGAATACTGAAGCTTTCTTT. The V gene is TRBV2, the J gene TRBJ1-1; D is possibly TRBD1 (5 bases). Germline V gene sequence: CDR1 SNHLY, CDR2 FYNNEI. Trimming shortened V by 8 bases and J by 5 bases, and 12 bases separated the two germline ends. The CDR3 totals 12 residues.

J is TRBJ2-2 and V is TRBV5-8; 8 bases agree with TRBD1. Per germline, CDR1 SGHTS and CDR2 YDEGEE. This CDR3 is built from 16 residues. Trimming removed 7 bases from V and 2 bases from J; junction bases left unmatched: 10. The CDR3 protein is CASANQGAANTGELFF. Written as DNA, the CDR3 is TGTGCCAGCGCGAATCAGGGGGCGGCTAACACCGGGGAGCTGTTTTTT.

The chain is built from TRBV28 and TRBJ1-1, with 8 bases that match TRBD1. Germline assignment: CDR1 MDHEN and CDR2 SYDVKM. CDR3 size: 15 residues. J gave up 4 bases and V 10 bases, and 14 bases lay outside the gene matches. DNA of the CDR3: TGTGCCACAACCTCAGGGGGCCCCTACTTCACTGAAGCTTTCTTT. Protein: CATTSGGPYFTEAFF. Complete variable domain (other parts from reference TRBV28 and TRBJ1-1): DVKVTQSSRYLVKRTGEKVFLECVQDMDHENMFWYRQDPGLGLRLIYFSYDVKMKEKGDIPEGYSVSREKKERFSLILESASTNQTSMYLCATTSGGPYFTEAFFGQGTRLTVV.